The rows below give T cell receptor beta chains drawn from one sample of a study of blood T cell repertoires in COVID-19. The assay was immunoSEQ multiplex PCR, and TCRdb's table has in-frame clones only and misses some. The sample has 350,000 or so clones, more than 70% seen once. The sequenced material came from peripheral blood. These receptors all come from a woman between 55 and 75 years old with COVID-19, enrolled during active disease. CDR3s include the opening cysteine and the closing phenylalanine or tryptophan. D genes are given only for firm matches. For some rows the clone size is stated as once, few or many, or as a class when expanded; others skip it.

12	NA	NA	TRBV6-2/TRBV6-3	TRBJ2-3	TGTGCCAGCAGTCCCCGCCGGGATACGCAGTATTTT	CASSPRRDTQYF
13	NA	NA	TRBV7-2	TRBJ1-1	TGTGCCAGCAGACCCCCAGGGAACACTGAAGCTTTCTTT	CASRPPGNTEAFF
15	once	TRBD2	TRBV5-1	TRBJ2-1	TGCGCCAGCAGCCCAGCGGGGGGGCGGGTCAATGAGCAGTTCTTC	CASSPAGGRVNEQFF
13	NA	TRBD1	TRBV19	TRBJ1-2	TGTGCCAGTAACTCCCGGACAGGGGATGGCTACACCTTC	CASNSRTGDGYTF
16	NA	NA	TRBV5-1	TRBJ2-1	TGCGCCAGCAGCTTGGGGGCAGACAACCTTAGCAATGAGCAGTTCTTC	CASSLGADNLSNEQFF
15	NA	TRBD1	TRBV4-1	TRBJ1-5	TGCGCCAGCAGCCGGGACAGGGGGTCAAATCAGCCCCAGCATTTT	CASSRDRGSNQPQHF
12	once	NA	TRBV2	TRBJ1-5	TGTGCCAGCAGTGAAGAGCGTCAGCCCCAGCATTTT	CASSEERQPQHF
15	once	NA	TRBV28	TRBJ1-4	TGTGCCAGCAGTTTAGCGGGGGGGTCTAATGAAAAACTGTTTTTT	CASSLAGGSNEKLFF
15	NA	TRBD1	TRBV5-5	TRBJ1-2	TGTGCCAGCAGCTTGCAGGGACAGGGGGACTATGGCTACACCTTC	CASSLQGQGDYGYTF
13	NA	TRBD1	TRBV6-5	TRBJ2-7	TGTGCCAGCAGGACAGGGGGCCACTACGAGCAGTACTTC	CASRTGGHYEQYF
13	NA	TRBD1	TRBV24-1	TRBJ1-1	TGTGCCACCAGTAAGACAGGGACCACTGAAGCTTTCTTT	CATSKTGTTEAFF
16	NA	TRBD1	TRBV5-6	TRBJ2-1	TGTGCCAGCAGCTTACGAGGACAGGGTCGAAGGAATGAGCAGTTCTTC	CASSLRGQGRRNEQFF
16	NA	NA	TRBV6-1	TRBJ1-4	TGTGCCAGCAGTGTCCAGGGCCCCTACAGGGCTGAAAAACTGTTTTTT	CASSVQGPYRAEKLFF
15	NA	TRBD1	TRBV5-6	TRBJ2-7	TGTGCCAGCAGCTTTCAGTCCACAGGGGCCAGCGAGCAGTACTTC	CASSFQSTGASEQYF
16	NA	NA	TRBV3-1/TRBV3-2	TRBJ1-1	TGTGCCAGCAGCCAAGTAGGACAGCTCATGAACACTGAAGCTTTCTTT	CASSQVGQLMNTEAFF
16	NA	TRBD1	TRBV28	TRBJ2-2	TGTGCCAGCAGCCTCGGACCAGGGGGCGCCCCCGGGGAGCTGTTTTTT	CASSLGPGGAPGELFF
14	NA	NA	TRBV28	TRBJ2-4	TGTGCCAGCACCGATAGGGGTGGCAAAAACATTCAGTACTTC	CASTDRGGKNIQYF
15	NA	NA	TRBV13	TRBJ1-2	TGTGCCAGCAGCCACCGACAGGACGTGGTAAGGGGCTACACCTTC	CASSHRQDVVRGYTF
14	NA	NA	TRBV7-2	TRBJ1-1	TGTGCCAGCAGCTCGTTACAGGGTCGGAGTGGGGCTTTCTTT	CASSSLQGRSGAFF
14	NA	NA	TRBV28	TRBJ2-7	TGTGCCAGCAGTTTGCTGGGGGGTACCTACGAGCAGTACTTC	CASSLLGGTYEQYF
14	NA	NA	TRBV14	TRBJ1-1	TGTGCCAGCAGCCGCGTCGCCGGGATCACTGAAGCTTTCTTT	CASSRVAGITEAFF
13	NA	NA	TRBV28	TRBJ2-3	TGTGCCAGCCAGCAGGGTACCAAAAATACGCAGTATTTT	CASQQGTKNTQYF
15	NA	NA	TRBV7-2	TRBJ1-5	TGTGCCAGCAGCTTAGTTGCCAGTAGCAATCAGCCCCAGCATTTT	CASSLVASSNQPQHF
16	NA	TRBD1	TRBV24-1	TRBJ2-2	TGTGCCACCAGTGAAAACGGACAGGGGATCACCGGGGAGCTGTTTTTT	CATSENGQGITGELFF
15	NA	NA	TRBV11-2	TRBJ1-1	TGTGCCAGCCAAGCTTCCGGGACACCAAACACTGAAGCTTTCTTT	CASQASGTPNTEAFF
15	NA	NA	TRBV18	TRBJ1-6	TGTGCCAGCTCTTTGGTCGGGGGAAAGGATTCACCCCTCCACTTT	CASSLVGGKDSPLHF
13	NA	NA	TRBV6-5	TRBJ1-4	TGTGCCAGCAGAGGGGGATTGGCTGAAAAACTGTTTTTT	CASRGGLAEKLFF
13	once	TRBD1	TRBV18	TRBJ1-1	TGTGCCAGCTCACAAGGGGGCAACACTGAAGCTTTCTTT	CASSQGGNTEAFF
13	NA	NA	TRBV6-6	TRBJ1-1	TGTGCCAGCAGGTCCCGGTTGAACACTGAAGCTTTCTTT	CASRSRLNTEAFF
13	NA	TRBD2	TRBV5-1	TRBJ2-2	TGCGCCAGCGGGAGGGGGAACACCGGGGAGCTGTTTTTT	CASGRGNTGELFF
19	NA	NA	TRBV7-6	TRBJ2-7	TGTGCCAGCAGCTTAGATAGGCACAGCTTCAATACACACAACTACGAGCAGTACTTC	CASSLDRHSFNTHNYEQYF
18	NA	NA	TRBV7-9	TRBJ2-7	TGTGCCAGCAGCTTGGGAGGTGGAACCCGGACGAAATCCTACGAGCAGTACTTC	CASSLGGGTRTKSYEQYF
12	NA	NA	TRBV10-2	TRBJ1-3	TGCGCCAGCACTCTAGGTGGAAACACCATATATTTT	CASTLGGNTIYF
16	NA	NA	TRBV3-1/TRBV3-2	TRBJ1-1	TGTGCCAGCAGCCCAAATACCGGGGGATCGAACACTGAAGCTTTCTTT	CASSPNTGGSNTEAFF
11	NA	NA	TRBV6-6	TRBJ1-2	TGTGCCAGCAGATCAAACTATGGGTACACCTTC	CASRSNYGYTF
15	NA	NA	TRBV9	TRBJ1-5	TGTGCCAGCAGCGTCGGACAGCATAGCAATCAGCCCCAGCATTTT	CASSVGQHSNQPQHF